Sequencing of this TCR beta chain was carried out in a study of CD8+ T cells in alopecia areata. Study-wide results and limits: Mice showed clearer TCR sharing than patients did, a gap that was possibly HLA-related. Tissue-resident alphabeta T cells belonging to normal skin likewise get sequenced within scalp specimens. Especially in alopecia totalis/universalis, lesional scalp showed greater clonality than normal scalp did.

In the case of this clone: Antigen: not known.

TCR sequencing used cDNA made by reverse transcription of extracted RNA. The protocol was immunoSEQ multiplex PCR, while the TCRdb copy is restricted to in-frame clones and leaves out a portion. Among 140,000 to 150,000 clones listed, approximately 60% were seen once. The specimen sequenced was CD8+ T cells sorted from blood. This clonotype was obtained from a human donor in good health.

The DNA of the CDR3 is TGTGCCTGGTCGGGACAGCTACAAGAGACCCAGTACTTC. The encoded protein is CAWSGQLQETQYF. This rearrangement joins TRBV30 to TRBJ2-5; 7 bases are shared with TRBD1. There are 13 residues in the CDR3. V was clipped by 5 bases and J by 2 bases; unmatched bases: 5. Germline loops: CDR1 GTSNPN, CDR2 SVGIG (reference sequence). Supplemented by reference TRBV30 and TRBJ2-5, the full variable domain reads SQTIHQWPATLVQPVGSPLSLECTVEGTSNPNLYWYRQAAGRGLQLLFYSVGIGQISSEVPQNLSASRPQDRQFILSSKKLLLSDSGFYLCAWSGQLQETQYFGPGTRLLVL.